The following is a T cell receptor beta chain sequence with its context. The germline V gene has CDR1 SGHAT and CDR2 FQNNGV. V was pared by 0 bases and J by 8 bases, with 15 bases between. The CDR3 is made up of 15 amino acids. This entry belongs to a study of blood T cell dynamics during melanoma immunotherapy. Study-wide background: Patients with metastatic melanoma got pembrolizumab or nivolumab-ipilimumab as first-line care.

TCRdb keeps only in-frame clones here, not all; method: immunoSEQ multiplex PCR. The profile shows roughly 16,000 clones, about 95% of them singletons. Time point of the sample: week 3, after first cycle of checkpoint inhibitor. Samples come from before therapy and from week 3 after the first blockade cycle. At 12 weeks after first infusion, RECIST 1.1 defined response for most patients. Patients with prior systemic cancer treatment, concomitant immunosuppressants, or other active malignancies were excluded. The rearrangement joins TRBV11-2 to TRBJ2-3; TRBD1 might be the D (6 bases). The sequence derives from a human donor with melanoma. The sample in question was effector memory CD8+ T cells from blood, obtained from a patient treated with checkpoint blockade. The CDR3 bases are TGTGCCAGCAGCTTAGACCTCACAGGGTACGGTACGCAGTATTTT. It is translated as CASSLDLTGYGTQYF.